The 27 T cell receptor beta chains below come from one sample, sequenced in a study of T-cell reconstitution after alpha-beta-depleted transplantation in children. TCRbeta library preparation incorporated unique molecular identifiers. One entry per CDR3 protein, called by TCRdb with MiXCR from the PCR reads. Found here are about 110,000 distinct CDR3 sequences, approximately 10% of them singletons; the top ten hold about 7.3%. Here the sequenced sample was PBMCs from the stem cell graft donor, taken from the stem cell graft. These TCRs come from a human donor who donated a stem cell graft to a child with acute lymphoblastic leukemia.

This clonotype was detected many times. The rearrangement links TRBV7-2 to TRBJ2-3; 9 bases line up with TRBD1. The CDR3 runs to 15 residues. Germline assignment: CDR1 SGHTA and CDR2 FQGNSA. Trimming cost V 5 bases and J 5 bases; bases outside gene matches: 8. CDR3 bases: TGTGCCAGCAGCCCGGACAGGGGAATCGTAGATACGCAGTATTTT. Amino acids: CASSPDRGIVDTQYF.

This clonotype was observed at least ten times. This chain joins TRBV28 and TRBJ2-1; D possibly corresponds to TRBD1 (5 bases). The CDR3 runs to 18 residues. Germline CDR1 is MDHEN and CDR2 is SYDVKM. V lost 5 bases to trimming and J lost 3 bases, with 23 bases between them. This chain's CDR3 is CASSPPRMGRRRYNEQFF. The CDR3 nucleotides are TGTGCCAGCAGTCCCCCCCGTATGGGGCGAAGGCGCTACAATGAGCAGTTCTTC.

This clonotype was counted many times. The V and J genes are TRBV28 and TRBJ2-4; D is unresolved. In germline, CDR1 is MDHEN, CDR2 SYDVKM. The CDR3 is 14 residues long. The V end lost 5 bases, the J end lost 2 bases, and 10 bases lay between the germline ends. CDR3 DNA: TGTGCCAGCAGTAACCCTCGGCCCAAAAACATTCAGTACTTC. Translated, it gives CASSNPRPKNIQYF.

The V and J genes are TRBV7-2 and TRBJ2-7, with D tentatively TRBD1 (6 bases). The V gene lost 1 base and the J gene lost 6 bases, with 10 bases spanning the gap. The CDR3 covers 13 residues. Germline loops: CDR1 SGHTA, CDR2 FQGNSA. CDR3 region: CASSLVAGVEQYF. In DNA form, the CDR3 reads TGTGCCAGCAGCTTAGTCGCAGGGGTCGAGCAGTACTTC.

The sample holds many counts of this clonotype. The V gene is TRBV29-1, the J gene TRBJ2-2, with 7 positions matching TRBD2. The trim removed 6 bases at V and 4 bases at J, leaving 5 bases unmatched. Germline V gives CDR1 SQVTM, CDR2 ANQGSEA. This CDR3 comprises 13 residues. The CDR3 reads CSVAGPITGELFF. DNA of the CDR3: TGCAGCGTAGCGGGGCCTATCACCGGGGAGCTGTTTTTT.

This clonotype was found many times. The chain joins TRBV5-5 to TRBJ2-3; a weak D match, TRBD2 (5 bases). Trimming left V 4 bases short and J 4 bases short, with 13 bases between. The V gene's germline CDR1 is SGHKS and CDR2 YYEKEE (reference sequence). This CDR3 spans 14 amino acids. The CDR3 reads CASSPGPGSDTQYF. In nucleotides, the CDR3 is TGTGCCAGCAGCCCGGGTCCGGGGTCAGATACGCAGTATTTT.

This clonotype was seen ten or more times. The CDR3 DNA is TGCAGCGTTGAAAGGCTGGGATCTTACCCCTACGAGCAGTACTTC. It codes for CSVERLGSYPYEQYF. The chain is built from TRBV29-1 and TRBJ2-7; D is unresolved. The CDR3 length is 15 residues. Trimming took off 2 bases at V and 2 bases at J, with 16 bases between the two ends. CDR1 is SQVTM, CDR2 ANQGSEA, per germline.

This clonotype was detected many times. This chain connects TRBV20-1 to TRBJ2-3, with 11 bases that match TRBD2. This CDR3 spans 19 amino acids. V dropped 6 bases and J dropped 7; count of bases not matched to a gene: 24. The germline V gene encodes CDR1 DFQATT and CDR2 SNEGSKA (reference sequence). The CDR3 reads CSASNPTSGDLNGLYTQYF. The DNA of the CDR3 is TGCAGTGCCTCAAACCCGACTAGCGGGGACCTTAACGGGCTTTATACGCAGTATTTT.

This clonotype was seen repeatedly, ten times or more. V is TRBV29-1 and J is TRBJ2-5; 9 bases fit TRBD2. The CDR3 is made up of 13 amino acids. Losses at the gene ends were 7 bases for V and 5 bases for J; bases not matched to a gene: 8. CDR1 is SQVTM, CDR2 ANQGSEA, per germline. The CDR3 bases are TGCAGCGCAAATAGCGGGAGATGGGAGACCCAGTACTTC. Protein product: CSANSGRWETQYF.

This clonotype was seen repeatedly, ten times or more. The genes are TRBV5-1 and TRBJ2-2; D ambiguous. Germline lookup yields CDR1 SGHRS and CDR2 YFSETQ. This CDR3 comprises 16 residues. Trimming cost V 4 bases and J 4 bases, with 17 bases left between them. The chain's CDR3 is CASSRFSLLFTGELFF. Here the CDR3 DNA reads TGCGCCAGCAGCCGTTTTTCCTTACTATTCACCGGGGAGCTGTTTTTT.

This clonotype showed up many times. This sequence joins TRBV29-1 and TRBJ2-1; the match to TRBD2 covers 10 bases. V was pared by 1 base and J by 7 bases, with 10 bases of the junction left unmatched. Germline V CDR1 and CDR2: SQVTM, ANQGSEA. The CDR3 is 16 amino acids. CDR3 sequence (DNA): TGCAGCGTTGAAGTGCCAGCGGGAGGGCAGGGGAATGAGCAGTTCTTC. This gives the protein CSVEVPAGGQGNEQFF.

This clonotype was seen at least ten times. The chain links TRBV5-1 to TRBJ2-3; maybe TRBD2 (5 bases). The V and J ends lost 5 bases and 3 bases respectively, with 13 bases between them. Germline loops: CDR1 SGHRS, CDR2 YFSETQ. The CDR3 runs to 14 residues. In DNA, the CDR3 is TGCGCCAGCAGGGTGAGGGCTCCTACAGATACGCAGTATTTT. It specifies CASRVRAPTDTQYF. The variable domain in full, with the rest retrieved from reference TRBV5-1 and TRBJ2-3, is KAGVTQTPRYLIKTRGQQVTLSCSPISGHRSVSWYQQTPGQGLQFLFEYFSETQRNKGNFPGRFSGRQFSNSRSEMNVSTLELGDSALYLCASRVRAPTDTQYFGPGTRLTVL.

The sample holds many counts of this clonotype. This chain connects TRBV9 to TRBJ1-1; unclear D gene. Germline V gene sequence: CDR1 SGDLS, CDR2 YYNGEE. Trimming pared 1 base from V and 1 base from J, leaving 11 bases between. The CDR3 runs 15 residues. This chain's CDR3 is CASSVTGSKNTEAFF. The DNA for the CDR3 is TGTGCCAGCAGCGTAACGGGCAGTAAGAACACTGAAGCTTTCTTT.

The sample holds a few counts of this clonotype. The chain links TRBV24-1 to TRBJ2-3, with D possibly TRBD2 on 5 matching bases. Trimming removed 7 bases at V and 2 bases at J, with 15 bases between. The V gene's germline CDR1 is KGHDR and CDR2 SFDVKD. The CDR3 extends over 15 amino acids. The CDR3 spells CATSVRAELTDTQYF. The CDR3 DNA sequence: TGTGCCACCAGCGTTCGAGCGGAGCTCACAGATACGCAGTATTTT.

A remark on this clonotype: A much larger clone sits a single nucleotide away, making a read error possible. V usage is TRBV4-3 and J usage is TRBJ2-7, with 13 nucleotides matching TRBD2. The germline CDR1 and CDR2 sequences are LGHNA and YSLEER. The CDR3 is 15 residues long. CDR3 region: CASSPEGLAGSEHYF. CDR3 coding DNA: TGCGCCAGCAGCCCCGAGGGACTAGCGGGAAGCGAGCATTACTTC.

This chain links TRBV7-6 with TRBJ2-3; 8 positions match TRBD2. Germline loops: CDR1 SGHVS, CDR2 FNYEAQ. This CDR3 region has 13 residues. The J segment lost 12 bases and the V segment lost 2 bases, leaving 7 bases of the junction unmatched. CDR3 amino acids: CASSLRRLAGQYF. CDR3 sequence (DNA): TGTGCCAGCAGCTTAAGGAGGCTAGCGGGTCAGTATTTT.

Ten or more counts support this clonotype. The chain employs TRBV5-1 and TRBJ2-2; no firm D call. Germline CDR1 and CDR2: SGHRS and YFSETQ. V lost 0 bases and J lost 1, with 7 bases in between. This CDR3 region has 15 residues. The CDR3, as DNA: TGCGCCAGCAGCTTGGCCGTGATGAACACCGGGGAGCTGTTTTTT. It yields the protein CASSLAVMNTGELFF.

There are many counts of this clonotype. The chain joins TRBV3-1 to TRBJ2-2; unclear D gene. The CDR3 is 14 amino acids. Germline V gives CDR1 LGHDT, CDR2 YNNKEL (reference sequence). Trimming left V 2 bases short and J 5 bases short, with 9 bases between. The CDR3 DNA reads TGTGCCAGCAGCCAACCCCCTGGGACCGGGGAGCTGTTTTTT. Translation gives CASSQPPGTGELFF. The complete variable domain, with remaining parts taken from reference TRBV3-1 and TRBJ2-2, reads DTAVSQTPKYLVTQMGNDKSIKCEQNLGHDTMYWYKQDSKKFLKIMFSYNNKELIINETVPNRFSPKSPDKAHLNLHINSLELGDSAVYFCASSQPPGTGELFFGEGSRLTVL.

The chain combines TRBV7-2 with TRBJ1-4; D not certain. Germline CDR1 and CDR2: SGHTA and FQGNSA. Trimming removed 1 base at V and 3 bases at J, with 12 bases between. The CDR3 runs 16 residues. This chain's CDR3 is CASSLEGRISNEKLFF. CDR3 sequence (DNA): TGTGCCAGCAGCTTAGAGGGCAGGATCTCTAATGAAAAACTGTTTTTT.

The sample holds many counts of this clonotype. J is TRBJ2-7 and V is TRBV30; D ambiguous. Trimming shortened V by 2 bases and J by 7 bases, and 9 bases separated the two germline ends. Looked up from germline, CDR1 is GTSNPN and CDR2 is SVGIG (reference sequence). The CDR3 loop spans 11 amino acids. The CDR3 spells CAWSLMGEQYF. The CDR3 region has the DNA TGTGCCTGGAGTCTGATGGGGGAGCAGTACTTC.

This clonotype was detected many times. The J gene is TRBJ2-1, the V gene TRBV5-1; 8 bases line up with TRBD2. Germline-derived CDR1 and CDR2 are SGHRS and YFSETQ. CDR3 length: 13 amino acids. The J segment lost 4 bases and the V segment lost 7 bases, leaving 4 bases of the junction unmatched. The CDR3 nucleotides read TGCGCCAGCGGGGGACTAGAGTACAATGAGCAGTTCTTC. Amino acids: CASGGLEYNEQFF.

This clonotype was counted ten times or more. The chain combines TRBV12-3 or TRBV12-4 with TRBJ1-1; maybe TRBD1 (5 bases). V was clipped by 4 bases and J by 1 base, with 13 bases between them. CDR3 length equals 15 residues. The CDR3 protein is CASSSPVTANTEAFF. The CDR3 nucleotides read TGTGCCAGCAGTTCGCCCGTGACAGCGAACACTGAAGCTTTCTTT.

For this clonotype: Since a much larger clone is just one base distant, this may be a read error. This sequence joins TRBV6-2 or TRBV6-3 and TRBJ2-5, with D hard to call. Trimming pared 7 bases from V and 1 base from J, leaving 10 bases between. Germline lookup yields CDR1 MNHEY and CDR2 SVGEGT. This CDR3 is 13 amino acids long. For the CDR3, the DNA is TGTGCCAGCACCCTACTCCTCCAAGAGACCCAGTACTTC. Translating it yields CASTLLLQETQYF.

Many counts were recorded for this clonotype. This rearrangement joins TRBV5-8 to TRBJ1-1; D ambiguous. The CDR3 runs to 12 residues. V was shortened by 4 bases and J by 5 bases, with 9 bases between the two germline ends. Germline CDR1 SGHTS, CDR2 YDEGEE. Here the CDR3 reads CASSPPGTEAFF. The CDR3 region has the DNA TGTGCCAGCAGCCCCCCTGGGACTGAAGCTTTCTTT.

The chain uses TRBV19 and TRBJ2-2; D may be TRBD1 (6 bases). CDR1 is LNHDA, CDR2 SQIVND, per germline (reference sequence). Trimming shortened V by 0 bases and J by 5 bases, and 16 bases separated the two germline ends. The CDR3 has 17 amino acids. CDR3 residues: CASSIDYGRRGTGELFF. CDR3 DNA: TGTGCCAGTAGTATAGATTACGGCAGAAGGGGGACCGGGGAGCTGTTTTTT.

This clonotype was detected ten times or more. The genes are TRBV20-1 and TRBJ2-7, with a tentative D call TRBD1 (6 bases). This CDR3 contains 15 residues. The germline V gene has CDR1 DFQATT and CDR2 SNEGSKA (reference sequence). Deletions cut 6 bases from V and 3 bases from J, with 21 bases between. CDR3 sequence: CSASQFPDSSYEQYF. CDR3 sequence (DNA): TGCAGTGCCTCCCAGTTCCCGGACAGCAGCTACGAGCAGTACTTC.

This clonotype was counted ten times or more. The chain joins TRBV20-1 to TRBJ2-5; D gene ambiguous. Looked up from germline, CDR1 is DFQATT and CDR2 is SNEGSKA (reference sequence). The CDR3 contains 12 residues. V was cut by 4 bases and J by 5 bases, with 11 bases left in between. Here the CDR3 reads CSAKLAAETQYF. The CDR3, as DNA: TGCAGTGCTAAATTAGCTGCCGAGACCCAGTACTTC.